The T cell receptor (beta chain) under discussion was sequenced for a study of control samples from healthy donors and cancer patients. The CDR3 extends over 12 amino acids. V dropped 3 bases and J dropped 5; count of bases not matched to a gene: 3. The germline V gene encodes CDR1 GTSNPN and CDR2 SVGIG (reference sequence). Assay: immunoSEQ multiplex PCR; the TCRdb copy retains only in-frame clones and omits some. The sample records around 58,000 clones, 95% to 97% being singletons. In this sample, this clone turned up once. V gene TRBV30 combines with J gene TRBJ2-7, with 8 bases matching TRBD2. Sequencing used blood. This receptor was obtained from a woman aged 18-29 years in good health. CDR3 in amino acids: CAWSRGGNEQYF. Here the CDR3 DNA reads TGTGCCTGGAGCCGGGGGGGGAACGAGCAGTACTTC.